Below are 10 T cell receptor beta chains sequenced from a single sample in a study of radiotherapy plus CTLA-4 blockade in lung cancer (dated 2018 in TCRdb). The method behind the library was the immunoSEQ multiplex PCR assay. TCRdb carries this immuneACCESS record with in-frame sequences only. Its versions omit some clonotypes, under half of them owing to an unresolved V gene in the studies checked, with the rest unexplained. This sample comprises about 86,000 clones, less than 90% of them detected only once. Together, the top ten hold 0.82% of the sample. Sample: peripheral blood, taken from a patient treated with radiotherapy plus ipilimumab. All receptors derive from a human donor with non-small cell lung cancer who had stable disease on radiotherapy plus ipilimumab.

The chain carries TRBV10-3 and TRBJ2-7, with D tentatively TRBD1 or TRBD2 (5 bases each). This CDR3 is built from 13 residues. CDR1 ENHRY and CDR2 SYGVKD come from the germline V gene. Trimming removed 9 bases from V and 6 bases from J, with 18 bases in between. CDR3 loop: CAIRDLPGSEQYF. In DNA form, the CDR3 reads TGTGCCATAAGGGACCTCCCAGGCAGCGAGCAGTACTTC.

The chain employs TRBV7-2 and TRBJ2-1; D perhaps matches TRBD2 (6 bases). Germline V gene sequence: CDR1 SGHTA, CDR2 FQGNSA. V lost 4 bases to trimming and J lost 5 bases, with 21 bases between them. The CDR3 has 17 residues. Here the CDR3 reads CASSSLIRLVGDNEQFF. The CDR3 DNA is TGTGCCAGCAGCTCCTTAATAAGACTAGTGGGAGACAATGAGCAGTTCTTC.

The CDR3 spells CASRTDSNTEAFF. Written as DNA, the CDR3 is TGTGCCAGCAGAACGGACTCAAACACTGAAGCTTTCTTT. The genes are TRBV6-5 and TRBJ1-1; D unclear. V lost 6 bases and J lost 2, with 10 bases in between. The CDR3 is 13 amino acids. CDR1 is MNHEY, CDR2 SVGAGI, per germline.

The chain links TRBV6-1 to TRBJ1-2; unclear D gene. This CDR3 has 13 residues. Looked up from germline, CDR1 is MNHNS and CDR2 is SASEGT. V was trimmed by 6 bases and J by 0 bases, leaving 8 bases between them. CDR3 protein: CASRDGPNYGYTF. The CDR3, as DNA: TGTGCCAGCAGGGACGGACCTAACTATGGCTACACCTTC.

V gene TRBV28 combines with J gene TRBJ1-2; D perhaps matches TRBD1 (6 bases). Germline CDR1 reads MDHEN; CDR2 reads SYDVKM. The CDR3 extends over 12 amino acids. V gave up 5 bases and J gave up 13 bases, with 17 bases separating them. The CDR3 bases are TGTGCCAGCAGTCTGAACCGACAGGCTTGCACCTTC. Protein product: CASSLNRQACTF.

This CDR3 is CASSLSVEGSQYF. DNA of the CDR3: TGCGCCAGCAGCTTGTCGGTAGAAGGGTCGCAGTATTTT. The rearrangement links TRBV5-1 to TRBJ2-3; D ambiguous. The CDR3 loop spans 13 amino acids. V was cut by 1 base and J by 10 bases, with 13 bases left in between. Germline CDR1 is SGHRS and CDR2 is YFSETQ.

This clone was recorded once. CDR3 in DNA: TGTGCCAGCAGTCTAACCGGGACACCGACCTATGGCTACACCTTC. This codes for CASSLTGTPTYGYTF. The genes are TRBV9 and TRBJ1-2, with D possibly matching TRBD1 (6 bases). CDR1 SGDLS and CDR2 YYNGEE come from the germline V gene. Trimming stripped 5 bases from V and 4 bases from J, with 18 bases between. This CDR3 contains 15 residues.

This chain uses TRBV18 with TRBJ1-5, with D hard to call. The CDR3 spans 14 residues. Germline CDR1 KGHSH, CDR2 LQKENI. The V gene lost 3 bases and the J gene lost 2 bases, with 8 bases spanning the gap. The CDR3 region is CASSPSSGNQPQHF. The DNA of the CDR3 is TGTGCCAGCTCACCCAGTAGTGGCAATCAGCCCCAGCATTTT.

This chain joins TRBV9 and TRBJ1-2; a possible D gene is TRBD1 (6 bases). Germline V gene data show CDR1 as SGDLS and CDR2 as YYNGEE. The germline V and J ends were trimmed by 0 bases and 8 bases, with 14 bases remaining between them. The CDR3 has 14 amino acids. CDR3 in DNA: TGTGCCAGCAGCGTAGCTCTGGGGGCGGTCGGCTACACCTTC. Amino acid sequence: CASSVALGAVGYTF. Complete variable domain (other parts from reference TRBV9 and TRBJ1-2): DSGVTQTPKHLITATGQRVTLRCSPRSGDLSVYWYQQSLDQGLQFLIQYYNGEERAKGNILERFSAQQFPDLHSELNLSSLELGDSALYFCASSVALGAVGYTFGSGTRLTVV.

This clone came up a few times. The rearrangement links TRBV19 to TRBJ2-7; D might be TRBD1 (5 bases). The V gene lost 1 base and the J gene lost 5 bases, with 12 bases spanning the gap. Germline values: CDR1 LNHDA, CDR2 SQIVND (reference sequence). The CDR3 consists of 14 residues. This chain's CDR3 is CASSIVWQGNEQYF. CDR3 coding DNA: TGTGCCAGTAGTATAGTGTGGCAGGGCAACGAGCAGTACTTC.